A single sample is the source of the 15 T cell receptor beta chains below, sequenced in a study of beta chain features in type 1 diabetes. Study outcomes and limitations: Moderate yet significant TCRB CDR3 shortening was seen in Type 1 diabetes patients in all four CD4+ subsets.

Antigen specificity for these receptors is unknown. Expressed TCRB transcripts were sequenced because the entire RNA isolate underwent reverse transcription. Sequencing was performed with immunoSEQ multiplex PCR; in TCRdb, only in-frame clones are kept and a portion is missing. The data show hundreds of thousands of clones, over 12% seen once. Sample: naive CD4+ T cells from blood. Receptor source: a man aged 18 to 30 with type 1 diabetes.

This chain connects TRBV29-1 to TRBJ1-1; D is possibly TRBD1 (6 bases). V shed 7 bases and J shed 3 bases, with 15 bases lying between them. This CDR3 is built from 13 residues. Germline V lookup: CDR1 SQVTM, CDR2 ANQGSEA. The CDR3 is CSAQTRGDTEAFF. DNA for the CDR3: TGCAGCGCCCAAACGAGGGGGGACACTGAAGCTTTCTTT.

This clone showed up just a few times. This chain links TRBV6-5 with TRBJ2-3, with 8 bases identical to TRBD2. Looked up from germline, CDR1 is MNHEY and CDR2 is SVGAGI. With 4 bases clipped from V and 8 bases from J, the junction kept 5 bases outside the gene matches. The CDR3 covers 13 residues. CDR3 sequence: CASSFQAGATQYF. Written as DNA, the CDR3 is TGTGCCAGCAGTTTCCAAGCGGGGGCTACGCAGTATTTT.

Only a few counts were recorded for this clone. This chain joins TRBV14 and TRBJ2-7; 7 positions agree with TRBD1. Unmatched junction bases numbered 2, after V lost 2 bases and J lost 4 bases. CDR3 length equals 13 residues. Germline-derived CDR1 and CDR2 are SGHDN and FVKESK. DNA of the CDR3: TGTGCCAGCAGCCAAAGGGGGCGTTACGAGCAGTACTTC. This encodes CASSQRGRYEQYF.

This clone was observed a few times. V gene TRBV29-1 combines with J gene TRBJ1-1, with 12 bases lining up with TRBD1. CDR1 SQVTM and CDR2 ANQGSEA come from the germline V gene. V lost 7 bases and J lost 5; bases outside the gene matches: 8. This CDR3 region has 14 residues. CDR3 region: CSGWDRGLETEAFF. The CDR3 DNA reads as TGCAGCGGCTGGGACAGGGGGCTAGAGACTGAAGCTTTCTTT. The full variable domain, completed using reference TRBV29-1 and TRBJ1-1, is SAVISQKPSRDICQRGTSLTIQCQVDSQVTMMFWYRQQPGQSLTLIATANQGSEATYESGFVIDKFPISRPNLTFSTLTVSNMSPEDSSIYLCSGWDRGLETEAFFGQGTRLTVV.

V gene TRBV13 combines with J gene TRBJ2-7; the D gene is possibly TRBD2 (5 bases). The CDR3 loop spans 12 amino acids. CDR1 is PRHDT and CDR2 is FYEKMQ in the germline V gene (reference sequence). The V end lost 2 bases, the J end lost 5 bases, and 7 bases lay between the germline ends. Written as DNA, the CDR3 is TGTGCCAGCAGCTTAAGGCGGGACGAGCAGTACTTC. As protein: CASSLRRDEQYF.

This clone was seen a handful of times. The rearrangement uses TRBV6-1 and TRBJ2-5, with D perhaps given as TRBD1 or TRBD2 (5 bases each). This CDR3 has 16 amino acids. V gave up 3 bases and J gave up 4 bases, with 18 bases separating them. Germline loops: CDR1 MNHNS, CDR2 SASEGT. The CDR3 DNA follows: TGTGCCAGCAGTGACCGGGGTGGGGGATCGGGAGAGACCCAGTACTTC. Protein: CASSDRGGGSGETQYF.

The chain uses TRBV10-3 and TRBJ2-3; 13 bases map to TRBD2. The V gene's germline CDR1 is ENHRY and CDR2 SYGVKD. The J segment lost 8 bases and the V segment lost 9 bases, leaving 8 bases of the junction unmatched. The CDR3 sequence is 14 residues long. The CDR3 region has the DNA TGTGCCATTGGACTAGCGGGAGATGACAGTACGCAGTATTTT. Translating gives CAIGLAGDDSTQYF.

The chain links TRBV7-9 to TRBJ2-4; the D gene is possibly TRBD1 (5 bases). This CDR3 is built from 13 residues. V was cut by 6 bases and J by 8 bases, with 14 bases left in between. CDR1 and CDR2 (germline): SEHNR, FQNEAQ (reference sequence). Here the CDR3 reads CASRRQSDDIQYF. The DNA of the CDR3 is TGTGCCAGCAGACGACAGAGCGACGACATTCAGTACTTC.

The V gene is TRBV2, the J gene TRBJ2-5; 7 positions agree with TRBD1. The J call may be mistaken, given a closer DNA end match to TRBJ2-7. The CDR3 loop spans 13 amino acids. Per the germline V gene, CDR1 is SNHLY and CDR2 is FYNNEI. CDR3 DNA: TGTGCCAGCAGCGCAGGGACAGTCTACGAGCAGTACTTC. As protein: CASSAGTVYEQYF.

In its sample, this clone was seen a few times. This sequence joins TRBV9 and TRBJ2-7; no clear D. The germline gives CDR1 SGDLS, CDR2 YYNGEE. The V end lost 2 bases, the J end lost 0 bases, and 9 bases lay between the germline ends. The CDR3 totals 14 residues. The CDR3 coding sequence is TGTGCCAGCAGCGTTAGCTCTAGCTCCTACGAGCAGTACTTC. Its protein product is CASSVSSSSYEQYF.

This clone was found a few times. Additional DNA sequences in this sample encode the identical CDR3. This sequence joins TRBV9 and TRBJ2-5; no clear D gene. In germline, CDR1 is SGDLS, CDR2 YYNGEE. Between the trimmed V and J ends, which lost 0 bases and 4 bases, there was a span of 7 bases. The CDR3 is made up of 13 amino acids. In DNA form, the CDR3 reads TGTGCCAGCAGCGTAGGCCCGGGAGAGACCCAGTACTTC. As protein: CASSVGPGETQYF.

The chain couples TRBV9 to TRBJ2-7; D is perhaps TRBD1 or TRBD2 (6 bases each). The CDR3 loop spans 18 amino acids. In germline, CDR1 is SGDLS, CDR2 YYNGEE. The ends were cut back, 0 bases at V and 5 bases at J, with 24 bases in the middle. The CDR3 bases are TGTGCCAGCAGCGTAGTGCCGGAGGGGGTTAGCGGCCCCGACGAGCAGTACTTC. As protein: CASSVVPEGVSGPDEQYF.

Notes on this clone: Other DNA sequences of this sample code for an identical CDR3. J is TRBJ2-2 and V is TRBV28, with unresolved D. The germline V gene has CDR1 MDHEN and CDR2 SYDVKM. The CDR3 spans 12 residues. Trimming stripped 1 base from V and 7 bases from J, with 4 bases between. CDR3 in amino acids: CASSLSVGELFF. The CDR3 DNA reads TGTGCCAGCAGTTTATCAGTCGGGGAGCTGTTTTTT.

This chain links TRBV11-2 with TRBJ2-7, with 7 bases that match TRBD2. With V trimmed by 2 bases and J by 0 bases, 4 bases remained unmatched. Germline assignment: CDR1 SGHAT and CDR2 FQNNGV. This CDR3 spans 15 amino acids. The DNA of the CDR3 is TGTGCCAGCAGCTTATCTAGCGGAAGCTCCTACGAGCAGTACTTC. Its protein is CASSLSSGSSYEQYF.

This clone was detected only a few times. The chain has TRBV27 and TRBJ1-5; D is undetermined. Trimming shortened V by 8 bases and J by 4 bases, and 9 bases separated the two germline ends. CDR1 is MNHEY and CDR2 is SMNVEV in the germline V gene (reference sequence). The CDR3 totals 12 residues. DNA of the CDR3: TGTGCCAGCCGGGCGGCGAATCAGCCCCAGCATTTT. This codes for CASRAANQPQHF.